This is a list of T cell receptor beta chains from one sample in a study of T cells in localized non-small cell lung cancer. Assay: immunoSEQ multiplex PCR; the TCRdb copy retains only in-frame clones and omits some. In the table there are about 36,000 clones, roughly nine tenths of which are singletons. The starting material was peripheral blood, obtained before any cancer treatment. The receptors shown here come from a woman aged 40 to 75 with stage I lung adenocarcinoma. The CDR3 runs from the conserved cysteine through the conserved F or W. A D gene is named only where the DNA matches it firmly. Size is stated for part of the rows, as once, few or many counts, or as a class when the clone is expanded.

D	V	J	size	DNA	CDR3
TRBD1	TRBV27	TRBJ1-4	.	TGTGCCAGCAGTTTAAAAAAGGACAGGGGGCGCTGGAATGGTGAAAAACTGTTTTTT	CASSLKKDRGRWNGEKLFF
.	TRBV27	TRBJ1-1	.	TGTGCCAGCAGTTTCCAGGGGAATCTGAACACTGAAGCTTTCTTT	CASSFQGNLNTEAFF
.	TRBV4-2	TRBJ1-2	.	TGTGCCAGCAGCCAGGGGGGATTTTATGGCTACACCTTC	CASSQGGFYGYTF
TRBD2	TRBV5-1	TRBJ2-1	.	TGCGCCAGCAGTCAAGGGACTAGCGGGGGGGCCAGCTACAATGAGCAGTTCTTC	CASSQGTSGGASYNEQFF
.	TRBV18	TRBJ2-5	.	TGTGCCAGCTCACCGAGGCGAAACCAAGAGACCCAGTACTTC	CASSPRRNQETQYF
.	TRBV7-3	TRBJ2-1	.	TGTGCCAGCAGTGATGCCCCCGTCACCGAGCAGTTCTTC	CASSDAPVTEQFF
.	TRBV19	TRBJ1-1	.	TGTGCCAGTAGCGCACCTAGGGCGGGGAACACTGAAGCTTTCTTT	CASSAPRAGNTEAFF
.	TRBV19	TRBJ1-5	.	TGTGCTACGGGCATTAATCAGCCCCAGCATTTT	CATGINQPQHF
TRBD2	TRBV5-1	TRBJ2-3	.	TGCGCCAGCACCCGAGAGACGGTAGCGGGGAGTCGAGATACGCAGTATTTT	CASTRETVAGSRDTQYF
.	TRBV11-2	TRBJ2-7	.	TGTGCCAGCAGCTTACTCCCCCCAGTTACAGGGTCCCACGAGCAGTACTTC	CASSLLPPVTGSHEQYF
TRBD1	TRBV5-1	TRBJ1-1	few	TGCGCCAGCGGTGATACAGGGGGAGCGGGTGAAGCTTTCTTT	CASGDTGGAGEAFF
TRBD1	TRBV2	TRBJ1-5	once	TGTGCCAGCAAGCGGGACAGGGGGCTCAGCAATCAGCCCCAGCATTTT	CASKRDRGLSNQPQHF
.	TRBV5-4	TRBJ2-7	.	TGTGCCAGCAGCTTGATTAGCCGACCCTACGAGCAGTACTTC	CASSLISRPYEQYF
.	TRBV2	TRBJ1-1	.	TGTGCCAGCCTCCGCTCATATCTTGCTACTGAAGCTTTCTTT	CASLRSYLATEAFF